The 5 T cell receptor beta chains below all came from one sample that was sequenced in a study of blood T cell repertoires in COVID-19. Sequencing used immunoSEQ multiplex PCR; TCRdb keeps in-frame clones, though not all of them. The sample includes tens of thousands of clones, 87% of them seen just once. The sequenced sample consisted of peripheral blood. Every receptor here comes from an older woman with COVID-19, enrolled during active disease.

The genes are TRBV10-3 and TRBJ2-7, with a possible D match to TRBD1 (6 bases). The V gene lost 2 bases and the J gene lost 4 bases, with 21 bases spanning the gap. The CDR3 loop spans 17 amino acids. Germline lookup yields CDR1 ENHRY and CDR2 SYGVKD. CDR3 sequence reads: CAISEMGLPNRVYEQYF. Written as DNA, the CDR3 is TGTGCCATCAGTGAGATGGGCCTCCCTAACAGGGTGTACGAGCAGTACTTC.

The gene calls are TRBV19 and TRBJ2-6, with D maybe TRBD1 (5 bases). CDR1 is LNHDA, CDR2 SQIVND, per germline (reference sequence). V lost 6 bases, J lost 0 bases, and 12 bases lay in between. The CDR3 totals 16 residues. The CDR3 bases are TGTGCCAGTAGACAGGTACATGTCTCTGGGGCCAACGTCCTGACTTTC. Translating gives CASRQVHVSGANVLTF. Full variable domain (missing parts from reference TRBV19 and TRBJ2-6): DGGITQSPKYLFRKEGQNVTLSCEQNLNHDAMYWYRQDPGQGLRLIYYSQIVNDFQKGDIAEGYSVSREKKESFPLTVTSAQKNPTAFYLCASRQVHVSGANVLTFGAGSRLTVL.

The chain couples TRBV5-5 to TRBJ2-7; 10 bases fit TRBD1. The CDR3 extends over 16 amino acids. V lost 0 bases to trimming and J lost 3 bases; unmatched junction nucleotides: 6. CDR1 and CDR2 (germline): SGHKS, YYEKEE (reference sequence). CDR3 DNA: TGTGCCAGCAGCTTGGACCCCGGGACAGGGGACTACGAGCAGTACTTC. Residues: CASSLDPGTGDYEQYF.

The V gene is TRBV6-5, the J gene TRBJ1-2, with a tentative D call TRBD1 (5 bases). The CDR3 covers 14 residues. With 5 bases removed from V and 4 bases from J, the gap between germline ends came to 14 bases. CDR1 is MNHEY, CDR2 SVGAGI, per germline. The chain's CDR3 is CASSQSFDSYGYTF. The CDR3, as DNA: TGTGCCAGCAGTCAATCGTTCGACAGCTATGGCTACACCTTC.

In its sample, this clone was seen once. This sequence joins TRBV18 and TRBJ1-5; 7 bases map to TRBD1. Looked up from germline, CDR1 is KGHSH and CDR2 is LQKENI. Trimming at V came to 6 bases and at J to 7 bases, leaving 6 bases not matched to a gene. The CDR3 runs to 13 residues. CDR3 in amino acids: CASSEGAGQPQHF. The CDR3 DNA reads TGTGCCAGCTCTGAGGGGGCAGGGCAGCCCCAGCATTTT.